Listed below are T cell receptor beta chains from one sample, sequenced in a study of cytotoxic CD8 clonotypes in ibrutinib-treated CLL. The data were produced by immunoSEQ multiplex PCR, yet TCRdb's version contains in-frame clones alone and is incomplete. Of tens of thousands of clones listed, 68% were seen once; the top ten hold more than 4.5%. The sample was PBMCs, taken after 12 months of ibrutinib treatment. These receptors all come from a human donor with chronic lymphocytic leukemia. CDR3s leave out the opening cysteine and the closing phenylalanine or tryptophan. Expanded clones get a size class; other rows say once, few or many, or leave the size out.

>-|TRBV6-5|TRBJ1-1
ASSLGPRFAEAF
>-|TRBV14|TRBJ2-1
ASSQGPNEQF
>-|TRBV30|TRBJ2-2
AWSKGQGRTGELF
>-|TRBV18|TRBJ2-1
ASSPSGRGNNEQF
>-|TRBV7-2|TRBJ2-3
ASTRGGDTQY
>-|TRBV6-1|TRBJ2-3
ASSEGPRGRTDTQY
>-|TRBV7-8|TRBJ2-7
ASSKTGDSSYEQY
>-|TRBV7-3|TRBJ2-1
ASTAGRSSYNEQF
>few|TRBV9|TRBJ1-4
ASSVAGIGKLF
>few|TRBV30|TRBJ2-7
AWSGGASRESEQY
>few|TRBV12-5|TRBJ1-3
ASGKAEMGNTIY
>-|TRBV23-1|TRBJ2-5
ASSRLTGEETQY
>-|TRBV6-5|TRBJ2-1
ASSYSLAGGRVQF
>-|TRBV6-5|TRBJ1-1
ASSSDRGGTEAF
>-|TRBV18|TRBJ1-4
ASSPDRRREDEKLF
>-|TRBV5-6|TRBJ1-1
ASSLANTEAF
>-|TRBV27|TRBJ1-6
ASRFTGESYNSPLH
>-|TRBV4-1|TRBJ1-5
ASRKEGARQPQH
>-|TRBV4-2|TRBJ2-2
ASSQDGFGVNTGELF
>-|TRBV10-1|TRBJ2-4
ASSDPGTGLNIQY
>-|TRBV19|TRBJ1-6
ATRDRVNSPLH
>few|TRBV5-1|TRBJ2-1
ASSFGQGGDEQF
>-|TRBV5-6|TRBJ1-5
ASSFRGTGYQPQH
>-|TRBV7-9|TRBJ1-3
ASSLSPGADGNTIY
>-|TRBV19|TRBJ1-1
ASSKTINQGFTEAF
>medium-sized|TRBV2|TRBJ1-5
ASGGAPGSGVQH
>-|TRBV13|TRBJ1-4
ASSLRGGREKLF
>-|TRBV7-8|TRBJ1-6
ASSLGARSPLH
>-|TRBV10-3|TRBJ1-4
AIREGSTNEKLF
>-|TRBV25-1|TRBJ1-3
ASSGPGSGNTIY
>-|TRBV11-2|TRBJ1-6
ASSLFSGQGSSYNSPLH
>-|TRBV5-6|TRBJ2-5
ASSFVTETQY
>-|TRBV18|TRBJ1-2
ASSTRRENINYGYT
>-|TRBV29-1|TRBJ2-1
SVDGGNSYNEQF
>-|TRBV30|TRBJ2-7
AWSSGGFIYEQY
>-|TRBV28|TRBJ1-6
ASSPGSRGSPLH
>-|TRBV6-6|TRBJ2-1
ASTDRHEQF
>-|TRBV30|TRBJ1-3
AWSVRVGQLSGNTIY
>-|TRBV7-6|TRBJ2-1
ASSLTAGGIYNEQF
>-|TRBV11-2|TRBJ2-1
ASSFGNEQF